Included here is one TCR beta chain sequence, with context. Its antigen target is currently unknown. Base qualities were left out, and no much larger clone turns up one base away. Other nucleotide sequences in the sample specify the same CDR3. These data come from a study of cytomegalovirus exposure and HLA in healthy donors (dated by TCRdb to about 2017). With regard to the full study: According to an earlier analysis of several hundred of the donors, about 170 million T cells yielded 90 million to 130 million unique TCR beta sequences and 276 Gb of sequence data. An early release that covered roughly 600 HLA-typed donors contained 250 to 350 gigabases of sequencing data and roughly 84 million unique TCR sequences. Among the roughly 400 genotyped donors, 75% to 90% belonged to the genetic ancestry cluster associated with self-reported Caucasian donors. The study was designed to test whether signatures of past pathogen exposure could be identified by cataloging public T cell receptors. The study profiled the T cell repertoires of 666 subjects by immunosequencing and related them to cytomegalovirus serostatus. In addition to the first cohort of around 670 subjects, a separate validation cohort of 100 to 150 different subjects was used. To predict cytomegalovirus infection status, the study combined high-throughput TCR immunosequencing, statistical association of individual TCRs with disease status, and machine learning. A later analysis re-examined previously published TCR beta repertoires from just over 650 donors and added high-resolution HLA genotyping to investigate patterns of TCR occurrence. Rather than drawing on any new phenotypic data, the later analysis identified candidate immune exposures from TCR beta sequences and the way those sequences occurred across donors. In an earlier analysis of roughly 580 of the donors, high-throughput TCR beta sequencing was used to judge whether each TCR beta V gene segment behaved as functional or pseudogenic. Donor age, sex, ethnicity and CMV serostatus were compiled alongside the repertoire data. A later genetic analysis used genome-wide SNP genotypes for about 65% of the roughly 670 donors, treating that subset as a discovery cohort. Every repertoire in the discovery cohort had been generated on one and the same sequencing platform. HLA typing covered class I and class II loci at four-digit resolution. Typing coverage differed by locus: A, B, C, DRB1 and DQB1 were typed in about 620-640 donors, DQA1 in about 500, DPA1 in some 610, and DPB1 in just under 490. A few DR-DQ haplotypes were handled as single units for association and clustering because linkage in the cohort was strong. Among a few hundred genotyped donors of the cohort, an average of approximately 240,000 unique TCR beta nucleotide sequences were sequenced per donor, about a sixth of them non-productive.

The cohort was made up of hundreds of healthy bone marrow donors. All cohort members were sampled while nominally healthy, although unrecorded immune exposures were likely present. The donor tested CMV seronegative and was one of the 352 seronegative cohort members. A peripheral blood sample was collected from each donor, and TCR beta sequencing was performed on peripheral blood mononuclear cells. Genomic DNA extraction from the blood cell samples was performed with the Qiagen DNeasy Blood Extraction Kit. The CDR3 contains 16 residues, cysteine and phenylalanine counted. The sequence is cut down to CDR3 DNA, 48 bases in frame from base 1. V lost 0 bases and J lost 4 bases, and the count of bases not matched to a germline gene is 7. Based on the germline V gene (reference sequence), the CDR1 and CDR2 sequences are SSHAT and FNYEAQ. The library relied on the immunoSEQ multiplex PCR assay. A mixture of 60 forward primers for TCR Vbeta segments and 13 reverse primers for TCR Jbeta segments was used in the multiplex PCR. Amplification of the CDR3 region of rearranged TCR beta genes was performed with a multiplex PCR assay on genomic DNA. The Illumina HiSeq System was used to sequence the amplified TCR beta libraries as 87-base-pair reads. Turning to the authors' computational methods: In a later analysis, some 80 million unique TCR beta chains were counted across the approximately 640 repertoires, and approximately 11 million of these chains were shared by at least two donors. Raw reads were error-corrected and collapsed into unique sequences with a nearest-neighbor algorithm that merged closely related sequences to remove PCR and sequencing errors. V, D and J gene segments were assigned by aligning CDR3 sequences to IMGT reference sequences. For a sequence to be retained, at least a six-nucleotide match to both a V gene segment and a J gene segment was required. Rearrangements were classified as productive when the CDR3 lacked stop codons and remained in frame with V and J, and all other rearrangements were classified as non-productive. Following IMGT convention, CDR3 was defined as the stretch from the second conserved V-encoded cysteine to the conserved J-encoded phenylalanine. The earlier analysis of more than 450 of the donors excluded sequences that lacked an unambiguous match to a single V gene segment. In an earlier analysis of 587 of the donors, V segments were called functional above 56.7% productive rearrangements and were called segregating when the between-donor standard deviation exceeded 5%. A statistical classification framework was built for diagnosing cytomegalovirus status from the catalog of TCR beta chain sequences. In a later analysis, V and J genes were assigned by comparing TCR nucleotide sequences against IMGT/GENE-DB human TR gene sequences. The TCRdist pipeline was used in a later analysis to assign CDR3 sequences and most-parsimonious VDJ recombination scenarios. In a later analysis, every TCR beta chain was defined by the combination of its CDR3 amino acid sequence and its V-gene family, and reads without a unique V-gene family were dropped. To address suspected cross-contamination and a sequencing artifact, a later analysis removed roughly 640 highly shared, low-generation-probability nucleotide sequences. A later analysis calculated a clonal expansion index for each public chain from normalized within-repertoire ranks of inferred template counts. In a later analysis, generation probabilities were computed with a VDJ recombination model fitted to out-of-frame rearrangements, and the resulting probabilities were checked against IGoR. In a later analysis, hypergeometric tests were used to score TCR-TCR, TCR-HLA and TCR-CMV co-occurrence, with a repertoire-size bias correction applied to TCR pairs. To estimate false discovery rates, a later analysis permuted the HLA or CMV assignments 20 times. In a later analysis, co-occurring TCRs were grouped with DBSCAN, and TCRdist sequence similarity was added when clustering was performed within HLA-allele-positive subsets. For co-occurrence clustering, repertoires with fewer than 30,000 or more than 120,000 public chains were excluded, along with four to six repertoires with anomalous nucleotide sharing. In TCRdb, the immuneACCESS table is reduced to in-frame sequences with V and J assigned. These tables do not hold every clone; where another copy was compared, an unresolved V gene accounts for under half, and the others remain unexplained. The V and J calls and clone size are taken from that table; D and trimming were inferred from the DNA. The table for this sample lists around 100,000 clones; roughly 73% of them were counted only once. Less than 4% of the sample is in the top ten clones.

Study-level results and caveats: CMV serostatus was the only immune exposure information available for the cohort. Three of the identified cytomegalovirus-associated TCR beta chains were confirmed in vitro to be specific for cytomegalovirus antigens. Linkage disequilibrium might explain the correlated functional status among segregating V segments, but an unknown experimental factor could not be excluded. The study gave a list of over 150 TCR beta chains associated with cytomegalovirus. Most CMV-associated TCR beta chains appeared to be HLA-restricted in a later analysis, and the HLA associations seemed to be driven largely by CMV exposure. A further reported finding was that TCR beta sequences accurately predicted the HLA-A and HLA-B alleles for most subjects in the first cohort. According to the authors, the approach could potentially be generalized to other disease states and immunological phenotypes. Only TCR beta chains were sequenced in this cohort, and the absence of alpha or paired-chain data limited detectable features. The earlier analysis of about 600 of the donors excluded seventeen rarely observed V segments, including chromosome 9 orphons, because counts were too low. The classifier was reported to diagnose cytomegalovirus status with high specificity and sensitivity in both the original cohort and the validation cohort. According to a later analysis, TCR association rates differed among HLA loci, with DRB1 alleles showing the most associated TCRs and HLA-C alleles showing the fewest. A later analysis reported that several top co-occurrence clusters appeared linked to parvovirus B19, influenza, CMV and Epstein-Barr virus. A later analysis associated about 17,000 TCR beta sequences with specific HLA alleles at a false discovery rate of 0.05. Because HLA typing was unavailable for some donors at each locus, only the typed subset was used in association tests. When HLA alleles, especially DR and DQ, strongly co-occurred, attributing TCR associations to individual alleles was difficult. In a later analysis, HLA-associated TCR beta chains were found to be more clonally expanded and to have lower generation probabilities than equally common non-associated chains. A group of highly shared sequence variants was considered likely to be a technical artifact of the sequencing pipeline. An earlier analysis of approximately 590 of the donors showed that most TCR beta V segments appeared in productive rearrangements either about 87% or about 30% of the time, which broadly matched IMGT annotations. A later genetic analysis reported fewer N-insertions in productive TCRs among donors in an Asian-associated ancestry cluster than the roughly 700-donor mean. Presence/absence analyses assumed roughly uniform sequencing depth across donors, an assumption that may not hold. The 87-base-pair reads could not distinguish some IMGT-functional V segments, including TRBV6-2 and TRBV6-3, so those segments were excluded. In a later genetic analysis, a missense DCLRE1C variant was associated with V-gene and J-gene trimming of TCR beta chains, and the association was replicated in an independent cohort. Most TCR sequences were seen in very few donors, while some public TCRs were found in many individuals.

This sequence uses TRBV7-7 and TRBJ2-5; the central 8 bases match TRBD1. The source of this sequence is a man aged 40-55 years in good health and CMV-seronegative. What was sequenced was PBMCs. CDR3 loop: CASSLAPQGAGETQYF. The DNA is TGTGCCAGCAGCTTAGCACCCCAGGGGGCTGGAGAGACCCAGTACTTC. The full variable domain, completed from the reference TRBV7-7 and TRBJ2-5 proteins outside the CDR3, reads GAGVSQSPRYKVTKRGQDVTLRCDPISSHATLYWYQQALGQGPEFLTYFNYEAQPDKSGLPSDRFSAERPEGSISTLTIQRTEQRDSAMYRCASSLAPQGAGETQYFGPGTRLLVL.